The 13 T cell receptor beta chains listed next were all sequenced from one sample in a study of T cells after yellow fever vaccination. TCRdb re-called the 5' RACE reads through MiXCR, storing one row per CDR3 protein. The repertoire consists of some 160,000 distinct CDR3 sequences, with around 8.5% occurring once and the leading ten covering about a third. Sequencing used CD8+ T cells sorted from PBMCs, obtained 45 days after the yellow fever booster vaccination. These receptors all come from a man younger than 30 who received the YFV17D yellow fever vaccine.

The V and J genes are TRBV6-2 or TRBV6-3 and TRBJ1-1, with D possibly TRBD1 on 5 matching bases. Between the trimmed V and J ends, which lost 5 bases and 1 base, there was a span of 17 bases. Germline CDR1 is MNHEY and CDR2 is SVGEGT. This CDR3 is 16 amino acids long. The CDR3 loop reads CASSTWMGVGNTEAFF. CDR3 nucleotides: TGTGCCAGCAGTACTTGGATGGGGGTGGGGAACACTGAAGCTTTCTTT.

This chain uses TRBV4-3 with TRBJ1-5; TRBD1 aligns across 8 bases. This CDR3 is built from 18 residues. V shed 0 bases, J shed 4 bases, and the junction held 11 bases outside the gene matches. Germline CDR1 and CDR2: LGHNA and YSLEER. CDR3 bases: TGCGCCAGCAGCCAAGATCCCCGGTCAGGGGGCTTGAATCAGCCCCAGCATTTT. As protein: CASSQDPRSGGLNQPQHF.

This clonotype occurred a few times. The chain uses TRBV6-1 and TRBJ2-1; 7 bases match TRBD1. The CDR3 has 15 amino acids. The germline CDR1 and CDR2 sequences are MNHNS and SASEGT. Trimming cost V 1 base and J 3 bases; bases outside gene matches: 3. Here the CDR3 reads CASSEESGGYNEQFF. CDR3 DNA: TGTGCCAGCAGTGAAGAGTCAGGGGGCTACAATGAGCAGTTCTTC.

The sample holds a few counts of this clonotype. V usage is TRBV5-4 and J usage is TRBJ2-5; D gene uncertain. V dropped 0 bases and J dropped 5 bases, with 11 bases sitting between them. Germline V gives CDR1 SGHNT, CDR2 YYREEE (reference sequence). The CDR3 loop spans 14 amino acids. CDR3 loop: CASSLAGWIETQYF. The CDR3 DNA reads TGTGCCAGCAGCTTGGCCGGGTGGATCGAGACCCAGTACTTC.

This clonotype was seen repeatedly, ten times or more. The chain has TRBV10-2 and TRBJ2-7; the match to TRBD2 covers 10 bases. Trimming cost V 10 bases and J 7 bases; bases outside gene matches: 19. The CDR3 has 16 residues. CDR1 WSHSY and CDR2 SAAADI come from the germline V gene. The CDR3 is CATGGDTSGDPKEQYF. Here the CDR3 DNA reads TGCGCCACCGGCGGGGATACTAGCGGGGACCCTAAAGAGCAGTACTTC.

CDR3 bases: TGCGCCAGCAGCCAAGAAAGTACGGATGAAAAACTGTTTTTT. It yields the protein CASSQESTDEKLFF. V gene TRBV4-1 combines with J gene TRBJ1-4, with no clear D. CDR1 and CDR2 from the germline V gene are MGHRA and YSYEKL. Deletions cut 0 bases from V and 6 bases from J, with 8 bases between. This CDR3 spans 14 amino acids.

This sequence joins TRBV4-3 and TRBJ1-2; 7 positions agree with TRBD1. The CDR3 is 16 amino acids. V lost 0 bases, J lost 8 bases, and 12 bases stayed unmatched. The V gene's germline CDR1 is LGHNA and CDR2 YSLEER. The CDR3 protein is CASSQDPNYRGEGYTF. The CDR3 DNA sequence: TGCGCCAGCAGCCAAGATCCCAACTACAGGGGAGAAGGCTACACCTTC.

The table lists this clonotype with many counts. This rearrangement joins TRBV4-2 to TRBJ2-1; D unresolved. The ends were cut back, 4 bases at V and 9 bases at J, with 10 bases in the middle. CDR1 LGHNA and CDR2 YNFKEQ come from the germline V gene. The CDR3 length is 12 residues. CDR3 loop: CASSPAWGEQFF. CDR3 in DNA: TGTGCCAGCAGCCCCGCCTGGGGTGAGCAGTTCTTC.

At least ten counts were recorded for this clonotype. The chain is built from TRBV3-1 and TRBJ2-1; perhaps TRBD1 as D (5 bases). The germline V and J ends were trimmed by 4 bases and 13 bases, with 17 bases remaining between them. The CDR3 is made up of 13 amino acids. Per germline, CDR1 LGHDT and CDR2 YNNKEL (reference sequence). The CDR3 sequence is CASSPIGHPEQFF. The CDR3 DNA reads as TGTGCCAGCAGCCCGATCGGACACCCCGAACAGTTCTTC.

V gene TRBV6-6 combines with J gene TRBJ2-5; 7 bases are shared with TRBD1. The V gene's germline CDR1 is MNHNY and CDR2 SVGAGI (reference sequence). V shed 7 bases and J 0 bases; nucleotides not matched to a gene: 14. The CDR3 extends over 17 amino acids. The CDR3 nucleotides are TGTGCCAGCACCTTCCGGTCGGGGACAGAGAACCAAGAGACCCAGTACTTC. Its translation is CASTFRSGTENQETQYF.

The J gene is TRBJ2-2, the V gene TRBV9, with D possibly matching TRBD1 (6 bases). This CDR3 is 16 amino acids long. With 4 bases removed from V and 4 bases from J, the gap between germline ends came to 17 bases. CDR1 is SGDLS, CDR2 YYNGEE, per germline. The DNA of the CDR3 is TGTGCCAGCAGCTCCCGGACAGAAATGAGCACCGGGGAGCTGTTTTTT. Its translation: CASSSRTEMSTGELFF.

The chain carries TRBV15 and TRBJ1-5, with TRBD1 identical over 8 bases. The CDR3 totals 15 residues. CDR1 and CDR2 from the germline V gene are LNHNV and YYDKDF (reference sequence). Trimming removed 0 bases from V and 4 bases from J; junction bases left unmatched: 2. This CDR3 reads CATSRDRTGNQPQHF. The CDR3 coding sequence is TGTGCCACCAGCAGAGACCGGACAGGGAATCAGCCCCAGCATTTT.

V gene TRBV4-1 combines with J gene TRBJ1-4; tentative D call: TRBD1 (6 bases). Germline CDR1 reads MGHRA; CDR2 reads YSYEKL. Trimming stripped 4 bases from V and 5 bases from J, with 17 bases between. This CDR3 is 16 amino acids long. The CDR3 spells CASSRVLDSSNEKLFF. DNA for the CDR3: TGCGCCAGCAGCCGGGTCCTGGACAGCTCCAATGAAAAACTGTTTTTT.